This TCR beta chain was sequenced for a study of blood T cell repertoires in COVID-19. Study details: Nucleic acid was either cDNA or gDNA, and it came from T cells, B-cell-depleted T cells, or PBMCs.

TCRdb's copy holds only in-frame clones and misses some; the assay was immunoSEQ multiplex PCR. The data hold roughly 210,000 clones, with about 88% observed a single time. The V and J ends lost 4 bases and 6 bases, in that order; junction bases with no gene match: 9. Germline CDR1 reads SGDLS; CDR2 reads YYNGEE. The CDR3 has 16 residues. The receptor was derived from an older man with acute or convalescent COVID-19. Sample: peripheral blood. The chain joins TRBV9 to TRBJ2-3; 12 nucleotides agree with TRBD2. The DNA of the CDR3 is TGTGCCAGCAGCCTAAATCTAGCGGGAGGGTCTGATACGCAGTATTTT. Translating gives CASSLNLAGGSDTQYF.